This T cell receptor beta chain was obtained from a study of Graves' ophthalmopathy and Graves' hyperthyroidism. This clonotype appeared many times. The germline V gene encodes CDR1 LNHDA and CDR2 SQIVND (reference sequence). Trimming took 4 bases from V and 3 from J, leaving 7 bases between them. The CDR3 covers 13 residues. RNA transcripts provided the template for amplifying TCR beta CDR3 regions. The first-round RT-PCR employed HTBI primers together with the Qiagen OneStep RT-PCR kit. A multiplex PCR was then performed as the second round. MiXCR, applied by TCRdb to the multiplex PCR reads, yields one record per CDR3 protein. Counted here are approximately 700,000 distinct CDR3 sequences, roughly 41% occurring once; the ten biggest clones make up more than 2.5%. Orbital computed tomography and thyroid ultrasound, along with TRAb, serum thyroxine and clinical symptoms, underpinned diagnosis.

The clonotype comes from an adult man with Graves' ophthalmopathy. The chain couples TRBV19 to TRBJ1-5, with a tentative D call TRBD1 (5 bases). Sequencing was carried out using peripheral blood. The CDR3 bases are TGTGCCAGTAGTACAGGGATCAATCAGCCCCAGCATTTT. It is translated as CASSTGINQPQHF.